This T cell receptor (beta chain) was identified in a study of cytomegalovirus exposure and HLA in healthy donors. Across the study: A prior study identified 100 million to 130 million unique TCR beta sequences from about 179 million T cells. Whole-study findings and limits: Across donors, presence/absence analyses took sequencing depth to be roughly uniform. With DRB1 most and HLA-C fewest, TCR association rates differed between HLA loci in a later analysis. A later analysis reportedly identified an Asian-associated ancestry cluster as carrying fewer N-insertions than the 666-donor mean.

As regards this clone: As yet, its antigen is unknown.

PCR primers comprised 60 Vbeta and 13 Jbeta primers. Here immunoSEQ multiplex PCR was the method, and the copy in TCRdb shows in-frame clones only, minus some. The sample yields about 110,000 clones, around 75% seen once. This TCR was sampled from a female donor in good health and CMV-seronegative. Sequencing input: PBMCs.

The CDR3 nucleotides are TGTGCCAGCAGCCGACAAAAAGGTGAAGCTTTCTTT. Translation gives CASSRQKGEAFF. The chain couples TRBV6-1 to TRBJ1-1, with no clear D. Germline loops: CDR1 MNHNS, CDR2 SASEGT. V was pared by 6 bases and J by 7 bases, with 12 bases between. The length of the CDR3 is 12 residues.